The next 30 T cell receptor beta chains were all read from a single sample in a study of OX40 agonist ivuxolimab in advanced cancers. Libraries came from the immunoSEQ multiplex PCR assay. TCRdb stores this immuneACCESS table with in-frame sequences only. Part of the clones is absent; in the studies checked, under half of the shortfall reflects unresolved V genes, and no reason is known for the rest. For this sample there are approximately 18,000 clones; around 80% appear just once. The ten largest make up 25% to 35% of the sample. The sample consisted of CD4+ or CD8+ T cells sorted from blood, taken in a trial of the OX40 agonist ivuxolimab. The receptors shown here come from an adult with an advanced solid tumor such as melanoma, head and neck, liver or kidney cancer.

In its sample, this clone ranks as medium-sized. This chain joins TRBV7-2 and TRBJ1-2; 9 positions match TRBD1. Trimming at V came to 2 bases and at J to 6 bases, leaving 10 bases not matched to a gene. This CDR3 comprises 16 residues. Germline assignment: CDR1 SGHTA and CDR2 FQGNSA. CDR3 sequence: CASSLLGIDRGDGYTF. The CDR3 region has the DNA TGTGCCAGCAGCTTATTGGGCATCGACAGGGGGGATGGCTACACCTTC. The full variable domain, completed using reference TRBV7-2 and TRBJ1-2, is GAGVSQSPSNKVTEKGKDVELRCDPISGHTALYWYRQSLGQGLEFLIYFQGNSAPDKSGLPSDRFSAERTGGSVSTLTIQRTQQEDSAVYLCASSLLGIDRGDGYTFGSGTRLTVV.

V gene TRBV19 combines with J gene TRBJ1-4; D call uncertain. The CDR3 extends over 15 amino acids. Germline V lookup: CDR1 LNHDA, CDR2 SQIVND (reference sequence). V gave up 5 bases and J gave up 8 bases, with 18 bases separating them. CDR3 in DNA: TGTGCCAGTAGTTTCAAGGCTTTAACTGACGAAAAACTGTTTTTT. It is translated as CASSFKALTDEKLFF.

The rearrangement links TRBV2 to TRBJ2-1; D possibly corresponds to TRBD2 (5 bases). CDR3 length: 10 amino acids. Deletions cut 5 bases from V and 16 bases from J, with 12 bases between. In germline, CDR1 is SNHLY, CDR2 FYNNEI. The CDR3 protein is CASSQGSGFF. The CDR3 coding sequence is TGTGCCAGCAGTCAAGGGAGTGGCTTCTTC.

CDR3 sequence reads: CASSRDQRTSPYEQYF. Here the CDR3 DNA reads TGTGCCAGCAGCCGAGATCAGAGGACTTCGCCCTACGAGCAGTACTTC. This chain connects TRBV5-4 to TRBJ2-7; possible D gene TRBD2, 5 bases. V lost 4 bases to trimming and J lost 2 bases, with 19 bases between them. The CDR3 contains 16 residues. Germline V CDR1 and CDR2: SGHNT, YYREEE (reference sequence).

With regard to this clone: The junction shows a germline mismatch at one end, possibly a read error. V and J are TRBV5-4 and TRBJ1-6; no definite D call. The CDR3 loop spans 13 amino acids. Germline assignment: CDR1 SGHNT and CDR2 YYREEE (reference sequence). CDR3 in DNA: TGCGCCAGCAGCCAAGAGTTTAATTCACCCCTCCACTTT. Translation: CASSQEFNSPLHF.

This chain joins TRBV28 and TRBJ1-5, with 9 bases fitting TRBD1. V was pared by 4 bases and J by 7 bases, with 8 bases of the junction left unmatched. The CDR3 covers 15 residues. Germline V gene data show CDR1 as MDHEN and CDR2 as SYDVKM. The CDR3 bases are TGTGCCAGCAGTTCGACAGGGGGTAAAAGCCAGCCCCAGCATTTT. Protein: CASSSTGGKSQPQHF. Combining the CDR3 with reference TRBV28 and TRBJ1-5 gives the whole variable domain DVKVTQSSRYLVKRTGEKVFLECVQDMDHENMFWYRQDPGLGLRLIYFSYDVKMKEKGDIPEGYSVSREKKERFSLILESASTNQTSMYLCASSSTGGKSQPQHFGDGTRLSIL.

The CDR3 loop is CASSPRTAYEAFF. For the CDR3, the DNA is TGTGCCAGCTCACCGAGGACAGCATATGAAGCTTTCTTT. The chain recombines TRBV18 with TRBJ1-1, with D possibly being TRBD1 (6 bases). CDR1 KGHSH and CDR2 LQKENI come from the germline V gene. Trimming stripped 3 bases from V and 7 bases from J, with 12 bases between. This CDR3 is 13 amino acids long.

This clone was counted only a few times. The chain carries TRBV30 and TRBJ1-1; D gene unclear. Germline V gene data show CDR1 as GTSNPN and CDR2 as SVGIG (reference sequence). The CDR3 loop spans 12 amino acids. V dropped 3 bases and J dropped 1 base, with 6 bases sitting between them. CDR3 bases: TGTGCCTGGAGCAACGGGAACACTGAAGCTTTCTTT. It specifies CAWSNGNTEAFF.

J is TRBJ2-3 and V is TRBV7-6, with 10 positions matching TRBD2. After removal of 1 base from V and 4 bases from J, the junction contained 11 bases not matched to a gene. From germline, CDR1 is SGHVS and CDR2 FNYEAQ. The CDR3 spans 18 residues. The CDR3 spells CASSLESSGGRASDTQYF. The CDR3, as DNA: TGTGCCAGCAGCTTAGAGTCTAGCGGGGGTAGGGCGTCAGATACGCAGTATTTT.

V gene TRBV7-3 combines with J gene TRBJ2-2; no firm D call. Germline V gene sequence: CDR1 SGHTA, CDR2 FQGTGA. Trimming pared 2 bases from V and 2 bases from J, leaving 9 bases between. The CDR3 consists of 15 residues. CDR3 region: CASSLDVGNTGELFF. For the CDR3, the DNA is TGTGCCAGCAGCTTAGACGTAGGAAACACCGGGGAGCTGTTTTTT.

The rearrangement joins TRBV2 to TRBJ2-3; 9 nucleotides line up with TRBD1. V dropped 6 bases and J dropped 3; count of bases not matched to a gene: 7. The CDR3 has 15 residues. Germline lookup yields CDR1 SNHLY and CDR2 FYNNEI. The CDR3 bases are TGTGCCAGCAGGGACCCGGGACAGGGAACAGATACGCAGTATTTT. It is translated as CASRDPGQGTDTQYF.

V usage is TRBV4-1 and J usage is TRBJ2-7; 10 bases agree with TRBD1. The germline CDR1 and CDR2 sequences are MGHRA and YSYEKL. This CDR3 has 15 residues. J lost 3 bases, V lost 2 bases, and 4 bases had no gene match. The CDR3 DNA sequence: TGCGCCAGCAGCCAACTGGGACAGGGGAACTACGAGCAGTACTTC. Its translation is CASSQLGQGNYEQYF.

The CDR3 region has the DNA TGTGCCAGCAGCGAAGGGGCGGTTCTTTTTGAAGCTTTCTTT. As protein: CASSEGAVLFEAFF. This chain uses TRBV7-9 with TRBJ1-1; the D gene is possibly TRBD1 (5 bases). CDR1 is SEHNR, CDR2 FQNEAQ, per germline (reference sequence). This CDR3 spans 14 amino acids. Trimming took 5 bases from V and 7 from J, leaving 17 bases between them. The variable domain in full, with the rest retrieved from reference TRBV7-9 and TRBJ1-1, is DTGVSQNPRHKITKRGQNVTFRCDPISEHNRLYWYRQTLGQGPEFLTYFQNEAQLEKSRLLSDRFSAERPKGSFSTLEIQRTEQGDSAMYLCASSEGAVLFEAFFGQGTRLTVV.

The V and J genes are TRBV5-5 and TRBJ2-7, with D uncertain. CDR3 length: 13 residues. Per the germline V gene, CDR1 is SGHKS and CDR2 is YYEKEE (reference sequence). With 0 bases removed from V and 1 base from J, the gap between germline ends came to 5 bases. CDR3 DNA: TGTGCCAGCAGCTTGGCTAGATCCTACGAGCAGTACTTC. Encoded protein: CASSLARSYEQYF.

J is TRBJ1-1 and V is TRBV5-1; D is unclear. Per germline, CDR1 SGHRS and CDR2 YFSETQ. This CDR3 comprises 12 residues. Trimming left V 0 bases short and J 4 bases short, with 4 bases between. The CDR3 DNA is TGCGCCAGCAGCTTGGGGACCACTGAAGCTTTCTTT. Translating gives CASSLGTTEAFF.

The J gene is TRBJ2-5, the V gene TRBV19; TRBD2 matches at 7 bases. This CDR3 is 15 amino acids long. V lost 1 base to trimming and J lost 5 bases; unmatched junction nucleotides: 7. Germline CDR1 and CDR2: LNHDA and SQIVND (reference sequence). CDR3 residues: CASSIGAGPGETQYF. Written as DNA, the CDR3 is TGTGCCAGTAGTATAGGAGCGGGACCCGGGGAGACCCAGTACTTC.

This clone was detected once. V is TRBV10-3 and J is TRBJ1-1, with D tentatively TRBD1 (6 bases). Deletions cut 8 bases from V and 0 bases from J, with 22 bases between. Germline V CDR1 and CDR2: ENHRY, SYGVKD. CDR3 size: 17 residues. The CDR3 spells CAIGYRVGGHVNTEAFF. DNA of the CDR3: TGTGCCATCGGTTACAGGGTCGGGGGGCACGTGAACACTGAAGCTTTCTTT.

The chain uses TRBV5-4 and TRBJ1-1; no clear D gene. Germline V lookup: CDR1 SGHNT, CDR2 YYREEE (reference sequence). The V end lost 0 bases, the J end lost 7 bases, and 10 bases lay between the germline ends. CDR3 length: 13 residues. The DNA for the CDR3 is TGTGCCAGCAGCTTGGCGGATACCCTTGAAGCTTTCTTT. Its translation: CASSLADTLEAFF.

By share, this clone counts as medium-sized. V usage is TRBV9 and J usage is TRBJ2-2, with D perhaps matching TRBD1 (6 bases). The CDR3 consists of 17 residues. The germline V gene has CDR1 SGDLS and CDR2 YYNGEE. Trimming left V 2 bases short and J 0 bases short, with 14 bases between. CDR3 coding DNA: TGTGCCAGCAGCGTTAGAAGGGACAAAGCGAACACCGGGGAGCTGTTTTTT. This sequence encodes CASSVRRDKANTGELFF.

This clone has a handful of counts. The chain employs TRBV19 and TRBJ2-3; D call uncertain. The V end lost 7 bases, the J end lost 2 bases, and 16 bases lay between the germline ends. The CDR3 has 15 amino acids. CDR1 LNHDA and CDR2 SQIVND come from the germline V gene (reference sequence). The CDR3 region has the DNA TGTGCCAGTAAGCCAGGACCGGCCTACACAGATACGCAGTATTTT. This codes for CASKPGPAYTDTQYF.

This clone occurred a few times. The chain carries TRBV19 and TRBJ2-2; D is unclear. CDR1 LNHDA and CDR2 SQIVND come from the germline V gene (reference sequence). The CDR3 has 13 residues. Trimming left V 1 base short and J 6 bases short, with 6 bases between. The CDR3 sequence: CASSIGGAGELFF. CDR3 nucleotides: TGTGCCAGTAGTATAGGTGGCGCCGGGGAGCTGTTTTTT.

This clone was picked up a small number of times. The genes are TRBV7-2 and TRBJ1-6; 7 bases are shared with TRBD1. The V segment lost 0 bases and the J segment 6 bases; nucleotides outside the gene matches: 5. Germline values: CDR1 SGHTA, CDR2 FQGNSA. This CDR3 comprises 16 residues. The CDR3 here is CASSLALDRANSPLHF. As DNA, the CDR3 is TGTGCCAGCAGCTTAGCCTTAGACAGGGCTAATTCACCCCTCCACTTT.

The chain combines TRBV27 with TRBJ2-6, with D maybe TRBD1 (6 bases). Germline CDR1 MNHEY, CDR2 SMNVEV (reference sequence). V dropped 7 bases and J dropped 0 bases, with 16 bases sitting between them. The CDR3 loop spans 17 amino acids. The CDR3 loop reads CASKQQGWVSGANVLTF. CDR3 sequence (DNA): TGTGCCAGCAAGCAACAGGGATGGGTCTCTGGGGCCAACGTCCTGACTTTC.

The V gene is TRBV5-1, the J gene TRBJ2-2; D is unresolved. The germline V gene has CDR1 SGHRS and CDR2 YFSETQ. The CDR3 loop spans 14 amino acids. Trimming took off 0 bases at V and 7 bases at J, with 10 bases between the two ends. CDR3 nucleotides: TGCGCCAGCAGCTTGGAACTCCGCGTCGGGGAGCTGTTTTTT. Translation: CASSLELRVGELFF.

The rearrangement joins TRBV11-2 to TRBJ2-1; TRBD2 agrees at 8 bases. This CDR3 contains 16 residues. Per the germline V gene, CDR1 is SGHAT and CDR2 is FQNNGV. V dropped 5 bases and J dropped 3; count of bases not matched to a gene: 9. The CDR3 DNA reads TGTGCCAGCAGCGATAGGATTAGCGGGGTCTACAATGAGCAGTTCTTC. It codes for CASSDRISGVYNEQFF.

V is TRBV10-3 and J is TRBJ2-7; 9 bases fit TRBD2. The germline V gene encodes CDR1 ENHRY and CDR2 SYGVKD. The CDR3 covers 16 residues. Losses at the gene ends were 0 bases for V and 9 bases for J; bases not matched to a gene: 12. The CDR3 region has the DNA TGTGCCATCAGTGAGTCGTCTGAGCGGGGGGCCCTGGTGCAGTACTTC. Translation: CAISESSERGALVQYF.

The chain couples TRBV27 to TRBJ2-5, with 14 positions matching TRBD2. V was pared by 4 bases and J by 2 bases, with 6 bases of the junction left unmatched. CDR3 length: 17 residues. CDR1 MNHEY and CDR2 SMNVEV come from the germline V gene (reference sequence). CDR3 sequence reads: CASSWTSGGPAQETQYF. CDR3 DNA: TGTGCCAGCAGTTGGACTAGCGGGGGGCCTGCGCAAGAGACCCAGTACTTC.

The V call is TRBV6-6, the J call TRBJ1-1; 10 nucleotides agree with TRBD1. V lost 10 bases, J lost 4 bases, and 12 bases stayed unmatched. The CDR3 extends over 15 amino acids. Germline CDR1 reads MNHNY; CDR2 reads SVGAGI (reference sequence). The CDR3 coding sequence is TGTGCCACAACCGGGACAGGGGATGAAGGCACTGAAGCTTTCTTT. Translation: CATTGTGDEGTEAFF.

This clone was seen a few times. V usage is TRBV27 and J usage is TRBJ2-7, with 8 bases identical to TRBD1. Germline values: CDR1 MNHEY, CDR2 SMNVEV (reference sequence). The CDR3 is 16 amino acids. J lost 0 bases, V lost 3 bases, and 7 bases had no gene match. The CDR3 region is CASSFSQGESSYEQYF. As DNA, the CDR3 is TGTGCCAGCAGTTTCTCACAGGGGGAGAGCTCCTACGAGCAGTACTTC.

In its sample, this clone ranks as medium-sized (0.01 to 0.1%). This chain joins TRBV4-1 and TRBJ2-2; D unclear. The germline gives CDR1 MGHRA, CDR2 YSYEKL. This CDR3 has 14 amino acids. V lost 4 bases and J lost 3, with 9 bases in between. CDR3: CASSPDKYTGELFF. The CDR3 DNA is TGCGCCAGCAGCCCAGACAAGTACACCGGGGAGCTGTTTTTT.